The TCR beta chain under discussion was sequenced for a study of OX40 agonist ivuxolimab in advanced cancers. Study background: Those treated in dose escalation had hepatocellular carcinoma, melanoma, renal cell cancer or head and neck cancer. At around 81% male, the cohort had a mean age of about 60 years, ranging from about 23 to 80.

TCRdb keeps only in-frame clones here, not all; method: immunoSEQ multiplex PCR. The data show just over 20,000 clones, about 86% seen once. This clone was found once. Germline V gene lookup returns CDR1 SGHDT and CDR2 YYEEEE. Deletions cut 3 bases from V and 2 bases from J, with 12 bases between. This CDR3 contains 15 residues. The chain joins TRBV5-6 to TRBJ2-1, with D tentatively TRBD1 (6 bases). The sequencing here drew on CD4+ or CD8+ T cells sorted from blood, taken in a trial of the OX40 agonist ivuxolimab. This sequence was found in an adult with an advanced solid tumor such as melanoma, head and neck, liver or kidney cancer. CDR3 protein: CASSWSGDTYNEQFF. The CDR3, as DNA: TGTGCCAGCAGCTGGTCAGGGGACACCTACAATGAGCAGTTCTTC. Supplemented by reference TRBV5-6 and TRBJ2-1, the full variable domain reads DAGVTQSPTHLIKTRGQQVTLRCSPKSGHDTVSWYQQALGQGPQFIFQYYEEEERQRGNFPDRFSGHQFPNYSSELNVNALLLGDSALYLCASSWSGDTYNEQFFGPGTRLTVL.